A selection of T cell receptor beta chains follows, all from one sample in a study of tumor and adjacent non-tumor tissue in lung cancer. TCRdb used MiXCR to reprocess the multiplex PCR reads, holding one entry per CDR3 protein. Found here are 120,000 or so distinct CDR3 sequences, about 80% of them singletons; the top ten hold 22%. The sample comprised lung tumor tissue. The receptors derive from a man between 65 and 85 years old with non-small cell lung cancer. The CDR3 runs from the conserved cysteine through the conserved F or W. The D gene is left open where the match is weak. Some rows have no size entry. The others give once, few or many, or a class for an expanded clone.

>TRBJ2-5|NA|NA|TRBV14
CANNQVGTQYF
TGTGCCAACAACCAAGTGGGGACCCAGTACTTC
>TRBJ2-3|NA|NA|TRBV19
CASSGLPERSNQPQYF
TGTGCCAGTAGCGGACTCCCCGAGAGGAGCAATCAGCCCCAGTATTTT
>TRBJ2-7|many|NA|TRBV20-1
CSANYGREQYF
TGCAGTGCAAACTATGGACGAGAGCAGTACTTC
>TRBJ1-2|NA|NA|TRBV29-1
CRAERGKANYDYTF
TGCAGGGCTGAGAGAGGGAAGGCTAACTATGACTACACCTTC
>TRBJ2-3|many|TRBD2|TRBV18
CASSPGLADTQYF
TGTGCCAGCTCACCAGGACTAGCAGATACGCAGTATTTT
>TRBJ1-6|NA|NA|TRBV7-9
CASSLARGYNSPLHF
TGTGCTAGCAGCTTAGCAAGGGGCTATAATTCACCCCTCCACTTT
>TRBJ2-2|many|TRBD1|TRBV7-9
CASSTGGTGKLFF
TGTGCCAGCAGCACAGGGGGAACCGGGAAGCTGTTTTTT
>TRBJ2-3|NA|NA|TRBV6-2/TRBV6-3
CACSYTRRSSDTQFF
TGTGCCTGCAGTTACACTCGAAGGAGTTCAGATACGCAGTTTTTT
>TRBJ1-1|NA|NA|TRBV11-3
CVSSLKTVWMNTEASF
TGTGTCAGCAGCTTAAAGACAGTGTGGATGAACACTGAAGCTTCCTTT
>TRBJ1-1|NA|NA|TRBV12-3/TRBV12-4
CASSPCRQNTEAFF
TGTGCCAGCAGTCCATGCAGGCAGAACACTGAAGCCTTCTTT
>TRBJ2-7|NA|TRBD1|TRBV29-1
CSALTGTGGHEQYF
TGCAGCGCCCTCACCGGGACAGGGGGGCACGAGCAGTACTTC
>TRBJ1-2|NA|NA|TRBV5-1
CASSPQDSNYGYSF
TGCGCCAGCAGCCCACAGGACAGTAACTATGGGTACAGCTTC
>TRBJ2-1|NA|TRBD2|TRBV12-3/TRBV12-4
CASSGPSESF
TGTGCCTCTAGCGGACCCTCGGAGTCCTTC
>TRBJ2-7|NA|TRBD2|TRBV28
CVSSLGGIPLVWEQYF
TGTGTCAGCAGTTTGGGAGGGATACCTTTAGTATGGGAGCAATACTTC
>TRBJ1-1|NA|NA|TRBV18
CASSPRMTGGVYTKSFF
TGTGCCAGCTCACCAAGGATGACAGGTGGGGTTTACACTAAATCTTTCTTT
>TRBJ2-7|NA|NA|TRBV10-2
CASCGGNQWNGHEQYF
TGCGCCAGTTGTGGAGGAAATCAGTGGAACGGCCACGAGCAGTACTTC
>TRBJ2-3|NA|NA|TRBV4-1
CASQALDNTQYF
TGCGCCAGCCAAGCGTTGGACAATACGCAGTATTTT
>TRBJ2-1|NA|NA|TRBV10-2
CTGRFPGPSSHEQFF
TGCACCGGCAGGTTCCCGGGACCCTCTTCTCATGAGCAGTTCTTC
>TRBJ1-6|NA|NA|TRBV29-1
CSIVGARSPLHF
TGCAGTATTGTGGGGGCTCGGTCACCCCTCCACTTT
>TRBJ2-7|NA|NA|TRBV29-1
CSVVSHPGQISYEQYF
TGTAGCGTCGTCAGCCACCCAGGACAGATATCCTACGAGCAGTACTTC
>TRBJ1-5|NA|NA|TRBV10-2
CASSGAAANQPQHF
TGCGCCAGCAGCGGGGCAGCGGCCAATCAGCCCCAGCATTTT
>TRBJ1-1|NA|NA|TRBV28
CTSSFLAGTEAFF
TGTACCAGCAGTTTTCTGGCGGGCACTGAAGCTTTCTTT
>TRBJ1-6|NA|NA|TRBV7-8
CASSLTRHNPPLHF
TGTGCCAGCAGCTTAACGCGACACAATCCACCTCTCCACTTT
>TRBJ2-7|many|TRBD1|TRBV6-6
CAIKRTGTASYEQYF
TGTGCCATCAAAAGAACCGGGACAGCATCCTACGAGCAGTACTTC
>TRBJ2-7|many|TRBD1|TRBV20-1
CSAGGAYEQYF
TGCAGTGCAGGGGGCGCCTACGAGCAGTACTTC
>TRBJ2-5|many|NA|TRBV7-9
CASRPGEEETQYF
TGTGCCAGCAGGCCAGGGGAGGAAGAGACCCAGTACTTC
>TRBJ1-1|NA|TRBD1|TRBV6-2/TRBV6-3
CGSRPFVGQRREVFF
TGTGGCAGCCGACCTTTTGTGGGACAGAGAAGAGAAGTTTTCTTT
>TRBJ2-5|NA|NA|TRBV12-3/TRBV12-4
CASSFSSNQETKYF
TGTGCCAGCAGTTTTTCCAGTAACCAAGAGACCAAGTATTTC
>TRBJ2-3|once|TRBD2|TRBV5-4
CARSPTSGRGTDARYF
TGTGCCCGCAGTCCGACTAGCGGGAGAGGGACAGATGCGCGGTATTTT
>TRBJ2-3|NA|NA|TRBV11-3
CTSTRREVSIDTQYF
TGTACCAGCACCCGTAGGGAAGTAAGCATAGATACGCAGTATTTT
>TRBJ1-5|NA|NA|TRBV10-3
CAIRSQIGGENQPHHF
TGTGCCATCAGGAGTCAGATTGGTGGCGAAAATCAGCCCCATCATTTT
>TRBJ1-1|NA|NA|TRBV11-1
CDSSQGIRITEAFF
TGTGACAGCAGCCAGGGGATAAGGATCACTGAAGCTTTCTTT
>TRBJ1-5|NA|NA|TRBV24-1
CATSDGLVRPHQGQPQHF
TGTGCCACCAGTGACGGACTGGTAAGGCCCCACCAAGGGCAGCCCCAGCATTTT
>TRBJ2-2|NA|NA|TRBV5-4
CASSLLQNIRELFF
TGTGCCAGCAGCCTACTACAAAACATCCGGGAGCTGTTTTTT
>TRBJ2-1|NA|TRBD2|TRBV7-3
CASSLGSMRTSGGADNKQFF
TGTGCCAGCAGCTTGGGATCAATGCGGACTAGCGGGGGGGCGGATAATAAGCAGTTCTTC
>TRBJ2-7|NA|NA|TRBV21-1
CASSKRNRVSMEQYF
TGTGCCAGCAGCAAACGAAACCGGGTTAGTATGGAGCAGTACTTC
>TRBJ2-2|NA|TRBD1|TRBV13
CASSLTGTGVTGKLFF
TGTGCCAGCAGCTTAACCGGGACAGGGGTCACCGGGAAGCTGTTTTTT
>TRBJ1-5|once|NA|TRBV4-1
CATSLIPGQINQPQHF
TGCGCCACCAGTCTTATACCGGGTCAGATAAATCAGCCCCAGCATTTT
>TRBJ1-1|once|NA|TRBV6-5
CASSLQDVNTEAFF
TGTGCCAGCAGTCTTCAGGATGTGAACACCGAAGCTTTCTTT
>TRBJ2-7|NA|NA|TRBV29-1
CSAERAGPSYEQYF
TGCAGCGCTGAAAGGGCGGGACCAAGCTACGAGCAGTACTTC
>TRBJ2-1|NA|TRBD2|TRBV29-1
CRVGLAGGYNERFF
TGTAGAGTCGGACTAGCGGGAGGCTACAATGAGCGGTTCTTC
>TRBJ1-5|NA|NA|TRBV10-3
CAISAGDQPQDF
TGTGCCATCAGTGCGGGGGATCAGCCCCAGGATTTT
>TRBJ1-4|NA|NA|TRBV7-9
CASRLGREKLFF
TGTGCCAGCAGATTAGGGAGAGAAAAACTGTTTTTT
>TRBJ1-6|NA|TRBD1|TRBV20-1
CSAKTGGIFRSPIHF
TGCAGTGCTAAGACAGGGGGGATTTTTCGGTCACCCATCCACTTT
>TRBJ2-5|NA|TRBD2|TRBV28
CDGSLAGGKETQYF
TGTGACGGCAGTTTAGCGGGGGGAAAAGAGACCCAGTACTTC
>TRBJ2-7|NA|NA|TRBV11-2
CASSLTVALERYF
TGTGCCAGCAGCTTAACAGTAGCTCTCGAGCGATACTTC
>TRBJ2-1|NA|NA|TRBV7-9
CASSPSEVGNDEQFF
TGTGCCAGCAGCCCCTCTGAGGTCGGAAACGATGAGCAGTTCTTC
>TRBJ2-2|NA|TRBD2|TRBV4-2
CASYVPAGVGTGELFF
TGTGCCAGCTACGTACCAGCGGGAGTGGGGACCGGGGAGCTGTTTTTT
>TRBJ2-7|NA|NA|TRBV29-1
CSVERVGPTHELYF
TGCAGCGTTGAAAGGGTGGGACCGACCCACGAGCTGTACTTC
>TRBJ2-1|NA|TRBD2|TRBV29-1
CSVILSGRASEQFF
TGCAGCGTCATCCTTAGCGGGAGGGCCAGTGAACAGTTCTTC
>TRBJ2-5|NA|TRBD2|TRBV7-9
CASILATGGLGTQYF
TGTGCCAGCATCTTGGCGACGGGGGGGTTGGGGACCCAGTACTTC
>TRBJ1-5|once|NA|TRBV6-6
CASNYFGLVQNSNQPLQF
TGTGCCAGCAATTACTTCGGGTTGGTACAGAATAGCAATCAGCCCCTGCAATTT
>TRBJ1-1|few|TRBD1|TRBV7-8
CASSSGTGDLRRTETFF
TGTGCCAGCAGCTCCGGGACAGGCGACTTAAGGAGGACTGAAACTTTCTTT
>TRBJ1-1|NA|TRBD1|TRBV5-4
CASIFDRGSTEAFF
TGTGCCAGCATCTTTGACAGGGGATCGACTGAAGCTTTCTTT
>TRBJ2-1|NA|NA|TRBV10-3
CAISDPQRGSSYNEQLF
TGTGCCATCAGTGACCCCCAGAGGGGGAGCTCCTACAATGAGCAGTTATTC